Listed below are T cell receptor beta chains from one sample, sequenced in a study of cytomegalovirus exposure and HLA in healthy donors. This table comes from immunoSEQ multiplex PCR, and its TCRdb copy is limited to in-frame clones, with some not included. The sample carries approximately 150,000 clones, 79% recorded once. The sample consisted of PBMCs. These receptors all stem from a man between 50 and 59 years old in good health and CMV-seropositive. Each CDR3 is given with its conserved first and last residue. D genes are given only for firm matches. Size is omitted from some rows. Given values are once, few, many or a class for expanded clones.

>TRBJ1-1|few|TRBV10-3|NA
TGTGCCATCAGTGTTGGGGGCGAGGGGGCTTTCTTT
CAISVGGEGAFF
>TRBJ2-1|NA|TRBV5-1|NA
TGCGCCAGCAGCTTCGGTCCCTCCTACAATGAGCAGTTCTTC
CASSFGPSYNEQFF
>TRBJ2-3|NA|TRBV4-1|TRBD2
TGCGCCAGCAGCCAAGTGATCACCGGGACTAGCGCAAACGGGGGCACAGATACGCAGTATTTT
CASSQVITGTSANGGTDTQYF
>TRBJ1-1|NA|TRBV6-1|TRBD1
TGTGCCAGCAGTGAGGGGACAGAAGGGGGCAAAAGGGCTTTCTTT
CASSEGTEGGKRAFF
>TRBJ2-3|few|TRBV7-9|TRBD2
TGTTCCAGCAGCTTTGGAGGACTAGCGACAGATACGCAGTATTTT
CSSSFGGLATDTQYF
>TRBJ1-3|NA|TRBV11-2|NA
TGTGCCAGCAGCTCCTTAGGCTCTTGGAGGGGAAACACCATATATTTT
CASSSLGSWRGNTIYF
>TRBJ2-3|NA|TRBV6-1|NA
TGTGCCAGCAGTGACAGGGTCAATCCAGATACGCAGTATTTT
CASSDRVNPDTQYF
>TRBJ2-1|NA|TRBV4-2|TRBD2
TGTGCCAGCAGCCTCCTCCCGGGCGCGGGAGGGCCCCACAATGAGCAGTTCTTC
CASSLLPGAGGPHNEQFF
>TRBJ2-4|NA|TRBV28|TRBD2
TGTGCCAGCAGTCTACGGAGGACTAGCGGGAGGGCAAACATTCAGTACTTC
CASSLRRTSGRANIQYF
>TRBJ2-3|NA|TRBV27|NA
TGTGCCAGCAGTTTTGGGCGCACAGATACGCAGTATTTT
CASSFGRTDTQYF
>TRBJ2-7|NA|TRBV27|TRBD2
TGTGCCAGCAGACGGACTAGCGGGGTATTCTCCTACGAGCAGTACTTC
CASRRTSGVFSYEQYF
>TRBJ1-5|few|TRBV2|TRBD1
TGTGCCAGCCGGAAAGACAGGGGTGGCAATCAGCCCCAGCATTTT
CASRKDRGGNQPQHF
>TRBJ1-2|NA|TRBV29-1|TRBD1
TGCAGCGTTGATGCGGACAGGGGAGCCACCTTC
CSVDADRGATF
>TRBJ2-7|once|TRBV6-6|TRBD2
TGTGCCAGCGAAGACCAGCGGGGGACCTACGAGCAGTACTTC
CASEDQRGTYEQYF
>TRBJ1-6|once|TRBV12-5|NA
TGTGCTAGTGGTTTGAGGGGGTATAATTCACCCCTCCACTTT
CASGLRGYNSPLHF
>TRBJ2-5|NA|TRBV19|NA
TGTGCCAGTAGTATATCAGCGCAAGAGACCCAGTACTTC
CASSISAQETQYF
>TRBJ1-1|NA|TRBV5-4|NA
TGTGCCAGCAGCACCAGGGGTGCGTACACTGAAGCTTTCTTT
CASSTRGAYTEAFF
>TRBJ2-3|NA|TRBV5-6|NA
TGTGCCAGCAGCTTCCAAGAGAGCACAGATACGCAGTATTTT
CASSFQESTDTQYF
>TRBJ1-6|NA|TRBV28|NA
TGTGCCAGCAGTTTAACCACAGGGTTTAATTCACCCCTCCACTTT
CASSLTTGFNSPLHF
>TRBJ2-2|NA|TRBV27|TRBD2
TGTGCCAGCAGAACTAGCGGGACGACAGGAACCGGGGAGCTGTTTTTT
CASRTSGTTGTGELFF
>TRBJ2-7|NA|TRBV10-2|TRBD1
TGCGCCAGCAGTGAGCGTGGACAGGCATTAGGGAGCGAGCAGTACTTC
CASSERGQALGSEQYF
>TRBJ2-2|NA|TRBV9|TRBD2
TGTGCCAGCAGCGAACTAGCGGGAGCTACCGGGGAGCTGTTTTTT
CASSELAGATGELFF
>TRBJ1-1|NA|TRBV19|NA
TGTGCCAGTAGAAACTGGGGGGGCCGCGAAGGGAACACTGAAGCTTTCTTT
CASRNWGGREGNTEAFF
>TRBJ1-4|NA|TRBV27|NA
TGTGCCAGCAGTCCCCTCGGGGTGAATGAAAAACTGTTTTTT
CASSPLGVNEKLFF
>TRBJ2-1|NA|TRBV9|TRBD1
TGTGCCAGCAGCGGACAGGGGGCGCAGAACAATGAGCAGTTCTTC
CASSGQGAQNNEQFF
>TRBJ2-7|NA|TRBV29-1|TRBD1
TGCAGCGTCGCTCCGGGACAGGGGGCTTACGAGCAGTACTTC
CSVAPGQGAYEQYF
>TRBJ1-1|NA|TRBV11-2|NA
TGTGCCAGCAGCTTGGGGCGAACGGGTCCTTTCTTT
CASSLGRTGPFF
>TRBJ2-7|NA|TRBV6-6|NA
TGTGCCAGCAGTTACATCCACGAGCAGTACTTC
CASSYIHEQYF
>TRBJ1-1|NA|TRBV7-9|TRBD1
TGTGCCAGCAGTTCAGGGGCGGTGGCAGGGGGCGCTTTTGAAGCTTTCTTT
CASSSGAVAGGAFEAFF
>TRBJ2-7|NA|TRBV7-9|NA
TGTGCCAGCAGCTTATCGCAAGTCGCCACAGACACCTACGAGCAGTACTTC
CASSLSQVATDTYEQYF
>TRBJ2-2|NA|TRBV5-1|TRBD2
TGCGCCAGCAGCTTACAAGCGGGAGTGGGTACCGGGGAGCTGTTTTTT
CASSLQAGVGTGELFF
>TRBJ2-7|NA|TRBV19|TRBD1
TGTGCCAGTAGTATCGGACAGGGCTACGAGCAGTACTTC
CASSIGQGYEQYF
>TRBJ1-4|NA|TRBV5-8|NA
TGTGCCAGCAGCCGAGGAGGGATAACTAATGAAAAACTGTTTTTT
CASSRGGITNEKLFF
>TRBJ2-2|NA|TRBV10-3|TRBD1
TGTGCCATCAGTGTCGACAGGGACACCGGGGAGCTGTTTTTT
CAISVDRDTGELFF
>TRBJ1-6|NA|TRBV7-2|TRBD1
TGTGCCAGCAGCTTAGTAGGACAGGGGACTTATAATTCACCCCTCCACTTT
CASSLVGQGTYNSPLHF